A selection of T cell receptor beta chains follows, all from one sample in a study of shared T cell receptors in the human thymus. Assay used: immunoSEQ multiplex PCR; TCRdb lists only in-frame clones, some missing. The sample shows some 660,000 clones, about 89% of them seen only once. In addition, the sample was reused for a study of human thymus T cells.

Sequenced material: thymocytes. The receptors derive from a boy less than two years old with a congenital heart defect. Both conserved end residues are part of each CDR3. The D gene is left open where the match is weak. Some rows mark clone size as missing; the rest say once, few, many or name a class of expanded clone.

J | V | D | size | DNA | CDR3
TRBJ2-3 | TRBV4-3 | TRBD2 | - | TGCGCCAGCAGCCCCTCGGACATAGCGGGAGATAGCACAGATACGCAGTATTTT | CASSPSDIAGDSTDTQYF
TRBJ2-7 | TRBV27 | - | - | TGTGCCAGCAGTTTATCCTTTAGGGGGGAGGGATCCTACGAGCAGTACTTC | CASSLSFRGEGSYEQYF
TRBJ2-5 | TRBV7-2 | - | - | TGTGCCAGCAGCTTAGACTCTCAAGAGACCCAGTACTTC | CASSLDSQETQYF
TRBJ2-5 | TRBV6-1 | - | once | TGTGCCAGCAGTGAAACTACTCAAGAGACCCAGTACTTC | CASSETTQETQYF
TRBJ1-2 | TRBV6-5 | - | - | TGTGCCAGCAGTTACCAACCAGTCTATGGCTACACCTTC | CASSYQPVYGYTF
TRBJ2-5 | TRBV4-3 | - | few | TGCGCCAGCAGCCAAGATCTAGGAAGAGCGGCCCAGTACTTC | CASSQDLGRAAQYF
TRBJ2-1 | TRBV30 | TRBD2 | - | TGTGCCTGGAGTAGCACTAGCGGGAGTAGATATGAGCAGTTCTTC | CAWSSTSGSRYEQFF
TRBJ1-2 | TRBV6-5 | TRBD1 | once | TGTGCCAGCAGTTACGACAGGGCCTATGGCTACACCTTC | CASSYDRAYGYTF
TRBJ2-7 | TRBV5-6 | - | - | TGTGCCAGCAGCTTGGTGGGGGCAGGTACCTACGAGCAGTACTTC | CASSLVGAGTYEQYF
TRBJ2-1 | TRBV11-3 | TRBD1 | - | TGTGCCAGCAGCTTAGGATTTAGGGGACAGCGTAGCAATGAGCAGTTCTTC | CASSLGFRGQRSNEQFF
TRBJ2-5 | TRBV10-2 | - | once | TGCGCCAGCAGTGAGTCCGAGGGAGCCGTCCAAGAGACCCAGTACTTC | CASSESEGAVQETQYF
TRBJ2-7 | TRBV4-3 | TRBD2 | - | TGCGCCAGCAGCCAAGTCAGGGCTAGCGGGAGGCGCTACGAGCAGTACTTC | CASSQVRASGRRYEQYF
TRBJ1-2 | TRBV7-2 | - | - | TGTGCCAGCAGCTTAAATGTATCTAGTAACTATGGCTACACCTTC | CASSLNVSSNYGYTF
TRBJ1-6 | TRBV30 | TRBD1 | - | TGTGCCTGGAGTGTACAGGGGACAGGGAATGCCTCCTATAATTCCCCCCTCCACTTT | CAWSVQGTGNASYNSPLHF
TRBJ2-3 | TRBV18 | - | - | TGTGCCAGCTCTATACGACAGGTCCCATCCACAGATACGCAGTATTTT | CASSIRQVPSTDTQYF
TRBJ1-2 | TRBV7-2 | TRBD1 | - | TGTGCCAGCAGCTTAGGAGGCGGACAGGGGTCCCCAGCTAACTATGGCTACACCTTC | CASSLGGGQGSPANYGYTF
TRBJ2-7 | TRBV9 | TRBD1 | - | TGTGCCAGCAGCGCCAGGGACAGGGGGCCTGGCGAGCAGTACTTC | CASSARDRGPGEQYF
TRBJ1-2 | TRBV6-1 | - | - | TGTGCCAGCAGTGAAGCGGGCAGGGTGTTGGCCTTCAGTCGGCACACCTTC | CASSEAGRVLAFSRHTF
TRBJ1-2 | TRBV27 | TRBD1 | - | TGTGCCAGCAGTTGTTCCTCGGACAGGCCCGATAACTATGGCTACACCTTC | CASSCSSDRPDNYGYTF
TRBJ2-2 | TRBV10-1 | TRBD2 | - | TGCGCCAGCACGACGACTAGCACCCGTTCCGGGGAGCTGTTTTTT | CASTTTSTRSGELFF
TRBJ1-2 | TRBV10-3 | - | - | TGTGCCGTCAGGGTTCCTACCTATGGCTACACCTTC | CAVRVPTYGYTF
TRBJ2-1 | TRBV7-2 | TRBD2 | once | TGTGCCAGCAGCTCTATAGCGGGAGGGTACAATGAGCAGTTCTTC | CASSSIAGGYNEQFF
TRBJ2-1 | TRBV9 | - | - | TGTGCCAGCAGCGTAGCGTCCCAGGGCGCCAATGAGCAGTTCTTC | CASSVASQGANEQFF
TRBJ2-7 | TRBV5-4 | TRBD2 | - | TGTGCCAGCAGCCCACATGCTAGCGGGAGGGGCGGGAGGGACGAGCAGTACTTC | CASSPHASGRGGRDEQYF
TRBJ2-3 | TRBV30 | TRBD2 | few | TGTGCCTGGAAGCCTAGCGGGAGGAGGGGGGTAAGTCCGGATACGCAGTATTTT | CAWKPSGRRGVSPDTQYF
TRBJ2-1 | TRBV5-4 | TRBD2 | - | TGTGCCAGCAGCCCCTGGACTAGCGGGGAACCAAGCTCCTACAATGAGCAGTTCTTC | CASSPWTSGEPSSYNEQFF
TRBJ2-2 | TRBV30 | - | - | TGTGCCTTACAACAGGGGGGGGACACCGGGGAGCTGTTTTTT | CALQQGGDTGELFF
TRBJ1-2 | TRBV9 | - | - | TGTGCCAGCAGCGTAGGGGTCAGGAAGTCTAACTATGGCTACACCTTC | CASSVGVRKSNYGYTF
TRBJ2-7 | TRBV7-9 | TRBD1 | - | TGTGCCAGCAGCCTGGACAGGAACTCCTACGAGCAGTACTTC | CASSLDRNSYEQYF
TRBJ2-7 | TRBV7-2 | - | - | TGTGCCAGCAGCTTAGGTGACAGCTCCTACGAGCAGTACTTC | CASSLGDSSYEQYF
TRBJ2-7 | TRBV11-2 | - | once | TGTGCCAGCAGCTTAAACAAGAGGGTTCGACATTACGAGCAGTACTTC | CASSLNKRVRHYEQYF
TRBJ2-7 | TRBV30 | TRBD2 | - | TGTGCCTGGAGTGTCGGGAGGGCCTACGAGCAGTACTTC | CAWSVGRAYEQYF
TRBJ1-1 | TRBV30 | - | - | TGTGACTGGAATGAGGAGGTTCCGCCGACACCGAACACTGAAGCTTTCTTT | CDWNEEVPPTPNTEAFF
TRBJ1-1 | TRBV27 | TRBD1 | once | TGTGCCAGCAGTTTAGGGACAGGGAAAACTGAAGCTTTCTTT | CASSLGTGKTEAFF
TRBJ1-3 | TRBV12-5 | - | few | TGTGCTAGTGGCCTCCCAGAGGGAGGTATCGGAAACACCATATATTTT | CASGLPEGGIGNTIYF
TRBJ2-7 | TRBV28 | TRBD1 | once | TGTGCCAGCACCACCCCAGGGGGCCGGATCTACGAGCAGTACTTC | CASTTPGGRIYEQYF
TRBJ1-1 | TRBV27 | TRBD1 | - | TGTGCCAGCAGTGGATACAGGGGCAACACTGAAGCTTTCTTT | CASSGYRGNTEAFF
TRBJ1-5 | TRBV28 | TRBD1 | - | TGTGCCAGCAGTTTATACCTCGGGACAGGGCCCGAGCGCTCCCTGAAAGATCAGCCCCAGCATTTT | CASSLYLGTGPERSLKDQPQHF
TRBJ1-2 | TRBV28 | - | - | TGTGCCAGCAACAGGGAACTGAACTATGGCTACACCTTC | CASNRELNYGYTF
TRBJ1-3 | TRBV15 | - | - | TGTGCCACCAGCAGTATGAGGAGAAACACCATATATTTT | CATSSMRRNTIYF
TRBJ2-7 | TRBV13 | TRBD2 | - | TGTGCCAGCAGCGTCGGGGGGGGACCCTACGAGCAGTACTTC | CASSVGGGPYEQYF
TRBJ1-6 | TRBV27 | - | few | TGTGCCAGCAGTTTAAATAGTTCTTCACCCCTCCACTTT | CASSLNSSSPLHF
TRBJ2-3 | TRBV5-1 | - | - | TGCGCCAGCAGCTTGACCTCACAGGTTCCTAGCACAGATACGCAGTATTTT | CASSLTSQVPSTDTQYF
TRBJ1-1 | TRBV27 | TRBD1 | once | TGTGCCAGCAGTCCGGGACAGGGGAAGACTGAAGCTTTCTTT | CASSPGQGKTEAFF
TRBJ2-1 | TRBV29-1 | - | - | TGCAGCGGGGATTCGGGACATCCGGGTACTCTCAGGGATGAGCAGTTCTTC | CSGDSGHPGTLRDEQFF
TRBJ1-5 | TRBV4-1 | - | - | TGCGCCAGCAGCCAAGATGGTCGGCAGGGTCTAATCTATAGCAATCAGCCCCAGCATTTT | CASSQDGRQGLIYSNQPQHF
TRBJ2-5 | TRBV9 | TRBD2 | - | TGTGCCAGCAGCGTAGGGACTAGCGGGGGGCAGCGAAAAGAGACCCAGTACTTC | CASSVGTSGGQRKETQYF